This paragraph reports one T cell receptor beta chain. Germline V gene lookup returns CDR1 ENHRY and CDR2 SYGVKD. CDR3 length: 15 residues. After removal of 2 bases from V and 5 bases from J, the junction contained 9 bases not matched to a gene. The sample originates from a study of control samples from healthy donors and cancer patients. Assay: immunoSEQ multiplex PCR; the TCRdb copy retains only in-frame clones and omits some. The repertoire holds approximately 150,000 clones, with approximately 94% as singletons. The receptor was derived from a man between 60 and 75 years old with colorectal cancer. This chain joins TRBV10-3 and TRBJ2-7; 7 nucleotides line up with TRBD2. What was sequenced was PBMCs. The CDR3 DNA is TGTGCCATCAGTGAGAGGAGCGGGGCGCTCGACGAGCAGTACTTC. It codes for CAISERSGALDEQYF.